Following are 4 T cell receptor beta chains from one sample sequenced in a study of identical twins. Each CDR3 protein is one row after TCRdb ran MiXCR on the 5' RACE reads. The repertoire holds roughly 750,000 distinct CDR3 sequences, roughly 20% seen once, with more than 4% in the top ten. These same data were also listed under a study on T cells expressing NK-cell markers.

Sequencing was done on a sample of PBMCs. The source of these receptors is a young woman in good health.

The chain joins TRBV5-6 to TRBJ2-2; 8 bases fit TRBD2. This CDR3 spans 15 amino acids. V lost 4 bases and J lost 6; bases outside the gene matches: 8. Germline V gene sequence: CDR1 SGHDT, CDR2 YYEEEE. The chain's CDR3 is CASSLTGLVAGELFF. As DNA, the CDR3 is TGTGCCAGCAGCCTGACGGGACTAGTAGCCGGGGAGCTGTTTTTT.

The CDR3 nucleotides are TGTGCCTGGAAATCCGGACTAGCCTGGGAGACCCAGTACTTC. It encodes CAWKSGLAWETQYF. The chain couples TRBV30 to TRBJ2-5, with TRBD2 identical over 8 bases. This CDR3 comprises 14 residues. Per germline, CDR1 GTSNPN and CDR2 SVGIG (reference sequence). With V trimmed by 4 bases and J by 5 bases, 9 bases remained unmatched. The whole variable domain, remainder taken from reference TRBV30 and TRBJ2-5, is SQTIHQWPATLVQPVGSPLSLECTVEGTSNPNLYWYRQAAGRGLQLLFYSVGIGQISSEVPQNLSASRPQDRQFILSSKKLLLSDSGFYLCAWKSGLAWETQYFGPGTRLLVL.

This clonotype came up many times. Here the CDR3 reads CASSPRGGSSYNEQFF. The CDR3 DNA is TGTGCCAGCAGCCCACGGGGGGGCTCGTCCTACAATGAGCAGTTCTTC. This chain joins TRBV4-2 and TRBJ2-1; TRBD2 aligns across 8 bases. CDR3 length: 16 amino acids. With V trimmed by 4 bases and J by 1 base, 6 bases remained unmatched. Germline CDR1 LGHNA, CDR2 YNFKEQ.

This clonotype was counted a few times. The rearrangement links TRBV5-5 to TRBJ1-1; D is ambiguous. This CDR3 has 13 residues. Trimming pared 4 bases from V and 6 bases from J, leaving 13 bases between. CDR1 and CDR2 (germline): SGHKS, YYEKEE (reference sequence). The DNA of the CDR3 is TGTGCCAGCAGCCCGCTTGTGGGCCCTGAAGCTTTCTTT. This sequence encodes CASSPLVGPEAFF.